The 25 T cell receptor beta chains listed next were all sequenced from one sample in a study of glioma-infiltrating T cells. Using RNA template, CDR3s of TCR alpha and beta were amplified with iRepertoire arm-PCR. Each CDR3 protein is one row after TCRdb ran MiXCR on the multiplex PCR reads. The sample lists about 210,000 distinct CDR3 sequences; approximately 30% were seen once. Sequencing was performed on glioma tissue, nonneoplastic brain tissue, or PBMCs (not recorded which). Receptors originate from a human donor with low-grade glioma or glioblastoma, undergoing nonglioma brain surgery, or in good health (not recorded which).

In its sample, this clonotype was seen a few times. CDR3 region: CASSIQGASGNTIYF. CDR3 nucleotides: TGTGCCAGTAGTATCCAGGGGGCCTCTGGAAACACCATATATTTT. This rearrangement joins TRBV19 to TRBJ1-3, with 8 positions matching TRBD1. The V gene end was trimmed by 3 bases and the J gene end by 0 bases; junction bases not matched to a gene: 1. Germline V gene data show CDR1 as LNHDA and CDR2 as SQIVND (reference sequence). This CDR3 contains 15 residues.

The chain links TRBV30 to TRBJ1-5; D possibly corresponds to TRBD1 (6 bases). Germline V CDR1 and CDR2: GTSNPN, SVGIG (reference sequence). The CDR3 is made up of 16 amino acids. Deletions cut 0 bases from V and 3 bases from J, with 15 bases between. The CDR3 DNA is TGTGCCTGGAGTGTCTGGAGGGGGGAAGTCAATCAGCCCCAGCATTTT. Translation gives CAWSVWRGEVNQPQHF.

The table lists this clonotype with many counts. The chain uses TRBV24-1 and TRBJ2-1; D possibly corresponds to TRBD1 (5 bases). The CDR3 consists of 11 residues. CDR1 is KGHDR and CDR2 is SFDVKD in the germline V gene. Trimming removed 12 bases from V and 10 bases from J, with 15 bases in between. Here the CDR3 DNA reads TGTGCCTCAGGGCAACTAACGGAGCAGTTCTTC. Encoded protein: CASGQLTEQFF.

The chain employs TRBV28 and TRBJ2-1; no clear D gene. This CDR3 comprises 17 residues. Deletions cut 5 bases from V and 0 bases from J, with 17 bases between. Germline loops: CDR1 MDHEN, CDR2 SYDVKM. The CDR3 spells CASSPDSSRRSYNEQFF. CDR3 DNA: TGTGCCAGCAGTCCCGATAGTAGCCGACGCTCCTACAATGAGCAGTTCTTC.

This clonotype was seen many times. CDR3 sequence: CASSLEGTGGAGYTF. The DNA for the CDR3 is TGTGCCAGCAGCTTAGAAGGGACAGGGGGCGCGGGCTACACCTTC. This sequence joins TRBV7-9 and TRBJ1-2; 12 bases are shared with TRBD1. Germline values: CDR1 SEHNR, CDR2 FQNEAQ (reference sequence). The CDR3 runs to 15 residues. Trimming cost V 1 base and J 8 bases; bases outside gene matches: 5.

This clonotype was observed at least ten times. This chain connects TRBV6-1 to TRBJ1-1; TRBD1 aligns across 10 bases. V lost 6 bases, J lost 1 base, and 8 bases stayed unmatched. Per germline, CDR1 MNHNS and CDR2 SASEGT. This CDR3 is 16 amino acids long. The CDR3 loop reads CASRLGTGATNTEAFF. CDR3 nucleotide sequence: TGTGCCAGCAGGCTAGGGACAGGGGCAACGAACACTGAAGCTTTCTTT.

This clonotype was counted only a few times. The V gene is TRBV4-3, the J gene TRBJ2-3; maybe TRBD2 (5 bases). The CDR3 runs to 17 residues. Trimming removed 4 bases from V and 4 bases from J, with 21 bases in between. Per germline, CDR1 LGHNA and CDR2 YSLEER. The CDR3 coding sequence is TGCGCCAGCAGCCTCAATCCAGTTTTGGGAGCTGCAGATACGCAGTATTTT. Encoded protein: CASSLNPVLGAADTQYF.

Note on this clonotype: Just one base apart from a much larger clone, this may be a read error. The chain couples TRBV7-9 to TRBJ2-5, with D perhaps TRBD2 (5 bases). This CDR3 is built from 11 residues. Germline assignment: CDR1 SEHNR and CDR2 FQNEAQ (reference sequence). Trimming took off 6 bases at V and 7 bases at J, with 9 bases between the two ends. The CDR3 DNA sequence: TGTGCCAGCAGTTTCGAGGGGACCCAGTACTTC. Its translation: CASSFEGTQYF.

With regard to this clonotype: Germline and junction disagree at one end, which may indicate a read error. This sequence joins TRBV6-5 and TRBJ2-7, with D possibly being TRBD1 (6 bases). Germline V gene data show CDR1 as MNHEY and CDR2 as SVGAGI. The CDR3 covers 15 residues. The CDR3 is CASSNTLVGAYEQHF. The CDR3 DNA follows: TGTGCCAGCAGCAATACTCTAGTGGGGGCCTACGAGCAGCACTTC.

This clonotype has a handful of counts. A read error may produce the germline difference seen at one junction end. The chain is built from TRBV29-1 and TRBJ2-2; possible D gene TRBD1, 5 bases. CDR1 is SQVTM, CDR2 ANQGSEA, per germline. The CDR3 sequence is 12 residues long. The DNA for the CDR3 is TGCAGCGTAGAAGGCAGGGCAACGAAATCGGTTTTT. Its translation is CSVEGRATKSVF.

This clonotype was found many times. The chain uses TRBV14 and TRBJ2-3; tentative D call: TRBD1 (6 bases). This CDR3 is 14 amino acids long. The V gene's germline CDR1 is SGHDN and CDR2 FVKESK. V was cut by 3 bases and J by 3 bases, with 10 bases left in between. The CDR3 coding sequence is TGTGCCAGCAGCCATTGGGACAAAACAGATACGCAGTATTTT. Protein: CASSHWDKTDTQYF. The full variable domain, its missing parts supplied by reference TRBV14 and TRBJ2-3, is EAGVTQFPSHSVIEKGQTVTLRCDPISGHDNLYWYRRVMGKEIKFLLHFVKESKQDESGMPNNRFLAERTGGTYSTLKVQPAELEDSGVYFCASSHWDKTDTQYFGPGTRLTVL.

This clonotype has at least ten counts. The chain uses TRBV7-2 and TRBJ2-7, with 10 positions matching TRBD1. This CDR3 contains 15 residues. Germline lookup yields CDR1 SGHTA and CDR2 FQGNSA. Unmatched junction bases numbered 4, after V lost 3 bases and J lost 2 bases. CDR3 coding DNA: TGTGCCAGCAGCTTCGGGACAGGGGCCGCCTACGAGCAGTACTTC. Protein product: CASSFGTGAAYEQYF.

J is TRBJ2-7 and V is TRBV29-1, with a weak D call TRBD2 (5 bases). The CDR3 covers 17 residues. Germline V gene lookup returns CDR1 SQVTM and CDR2 ANQGSEA. Between the trimmed V and J ends, which lost 5 bases and 4 bases, there was a span of 27 bases. The CDR3 region has the DNA TGCAGCGTTAGGCCCCATAGCGTGAGAGGCCTAACGTACGAGCAGTACTTC. Its translation is CSVRPHSVRGLTYEQYF.

The chain joins TRBV20-1 to TRBJ2-7, with D maybe TRBD2 (5 bases). CDR3 length: 12 residues. Germline CDR1 DFQATT, CDR2 SNEGSKA (reference sequence). The CDR3, as DNA: TGCGGTACCGGTACTAGTATCGGTGAGCAGTACTTC. Translating it yields CGTGTSIGEQYF.

Notes on this clonotype: This may come from a read error, since a much larger clone is one base off. The V and J genes are TRBV12-3 or TRBV12-4 and TRBJ2-3; 7 bases match TRBD1. The trim removed 10 bases at V and 5 bases at J, leaving 9 bases unmatched. The CDR3 runs to 13 residues. The CDR3 spells CATRQGVGDTQYF. The CDR3 region has the DNA TGTGCCACGCGACAGGGCGTCGGAGATACGCAGTATTTT.

There are many counts of this clonotype. The chain recombines TRBV27 with TRBJ1-4; 12 bases fit TRBD1. The germline CDR1 and CDR2 sequences are MNHEY and SMNVEV (reference sequence). The CDR3 has 15 residues. The V segment lost 6 bases and the J segment 5 bases; nucleotides outside the gene matches: 4. The CDR3 is CASRGQGAPNEKLFF. CDR3 nucleotides: TGTGCCAGCAGGGGACAGGGGGCGCCCAATGAAAAACTGTTTTTT.

This clonotype was seen ten or more times. This chain joins TRBV20-1 and TRBJ2-5; 8 bases are a match to TRBD1. From germline, CDR1 is DFQATT and CDR2 SNEGSKA (reference sequence). The CDR3 length is 11 residues. V gave up 4 bases and J gave up 14 bases; unmatched junction bases: 9. CDR3 in amino acids: CSANFDRGPYF. In nucleotides, the CDR3 is TGCAGTGCTAACTTTGACAGGGGTCCCTACTTC.

This chain links TRBV4-3 with TRBJ1-2; D might be TRBD1 (5 bases). The CDR3 runs 16 residues. Germline V lookup: CDR1 LGHNA, CDR2 YSLEER. Between the trimmed V and J ends, which lost 0 bases and 8 bases, there was a span of 19 bases. CDR3 loop: CASSQESGRGGEGYTF. CDR3 coding DNA: TGCGCCAGCAGCCAAGAATCCGGCCGGGGGGGAGAGGGCTACACCTTC.

V usage is TRBV6-2 or TRBV6-3 and J usage is TRBJ2-1, with no clear D. Per germline, CDR1 MNHEY and CDR2 SVGEGT. The germline V and J ends were trimmed by 3 bases and 15 bases, with 21 bases remaining between them. The CDR3 spans 14 residues. The CDR3 bases are TGTGCCAGCAGTTATGTCTGGTCCTCGTTCGGGCGGTTCTTC. Translating it yields CASSYVWSSFGRFF.

The table lists this clonotype with many counts. This chain connects TRBV20-1 to TRBJ2-7; 11 bases are a match to TRBD2. The germline V gene encodes CDR1 DFQATT and CDR2 SNEGSKA (reference sequence). J lost 6 bases, V lost 1 base, and 8 bases had no gene match. This CDR3 is built from 15 residues. In nucleotides, the CDR3 is TGCAGTGCTAGAGCTAGTAGCGGGAGGGCGTTCGAGCAGTACTTC. Translation: CSARASSGRAFEQYF.

This clonotype has a single count. The rearrangement joins TRBV27 to TRBJ2-7, with D maybe TRBD2 (6 bases). Looked up from germline, CDR1 is MNHEY and CDR2 is SMNVEV (reference sequence). Trimming pared 5 bases from V and 6 bases from J, leaving 17 bases between. The CDR3 runs to 14 residues. The DNA for the CDR3 is TGTGCCAGCAGTCCGTCCGACGGGGGACGCGAGCAGTACTTC. Translating gives CASSPSDGGREQYF.

There are many counts of this clonotype. The genes are TRBV19 and TRBJ2-3; maybe TRBD1 (6 bases). This CDR3 spans 15 amino acids. The germline CDR1 and CDR2 sequences are LNHDA and SQIVND (reference sequence). The V end lost 5 bases, the J end lost 5 bases, and 17 bases lay between the germline ends. This CDR3 reads CASSSDRRVGDTQYF. The CDR3 coding sequence is TGTGCCAGTAGTTCCGACAGGCGGGTCGGAGATACGCAGTATTTT.

Many counts were recorded for this clonotype. In DNA form, the CDR3 reads TGTGCCACCTCCGGGGCAACGGGCGGCACTGAAGCTTTCTTT. Translating it yields CATSGATGGTEAFF. The chain couples TRBV10-3 to TRBJ1-1; TRBD1 might be the D (5 bases). Per germline, CDR1 ENHRY and CDR2 SYGVKD. V was trimmed by 10 bases and J by 4 bases, leaving 19 bases between them. This CDR3 has 14 residues.

This clonotype was recorded many times. V usage is TRBV4-2 and J usage is TRBJ2-3; 8 positions match TRBD2. The CDR3 loop spans 16 amino acids. V shed 0 bases, J shed 4 bases, and the junction held 6 bases outside the gene matches. Germline lookup yields CDR1 LGHNA and CDR2 YNFKEQ. In nucleotides, the CDR3 is TGTGCCAGCAGCCAAGAATTGACTAGCGCCCCAGATACGCAGTATTTT. It codes for CASSQELTSAPDTQYF.

This clonotype was detected many times. The chain is built from TRBV11-2 and TRBJ1-3; 7 bases map to TRBD1. Germline-derived CDR1 and CDR2 are SGHAT and FQNNGV. J lost 1 base, V lost 5 bases, and 2 bases had no gene match. The CDR3 is 14 amino acids. In DNA, the CDR3 is TGTGCCAGCAGCCCGGGACAGTCTGGAAACACCATATATTTT. It yields the protein CASSPGQSGNTIYF.